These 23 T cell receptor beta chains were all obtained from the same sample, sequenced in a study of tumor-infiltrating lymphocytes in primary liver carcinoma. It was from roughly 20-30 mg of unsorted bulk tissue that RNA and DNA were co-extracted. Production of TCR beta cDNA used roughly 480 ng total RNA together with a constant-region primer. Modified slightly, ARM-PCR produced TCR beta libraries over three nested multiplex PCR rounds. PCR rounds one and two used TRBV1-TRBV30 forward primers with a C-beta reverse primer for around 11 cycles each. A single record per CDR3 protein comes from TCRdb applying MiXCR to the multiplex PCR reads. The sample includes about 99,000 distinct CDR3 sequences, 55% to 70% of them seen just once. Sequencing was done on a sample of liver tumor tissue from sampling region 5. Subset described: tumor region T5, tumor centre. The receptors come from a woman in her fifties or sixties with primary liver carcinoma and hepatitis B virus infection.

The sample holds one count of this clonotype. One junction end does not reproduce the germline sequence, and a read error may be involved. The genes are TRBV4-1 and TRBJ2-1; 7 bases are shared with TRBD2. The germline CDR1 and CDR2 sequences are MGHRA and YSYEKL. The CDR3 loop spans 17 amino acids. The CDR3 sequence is CASSQGSASGLLAEQIF. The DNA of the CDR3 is TGCGCCAGCAGCCAAGGTAGCGCTAGCGGCCTCCTCGCTGAGCAGATCTTC.

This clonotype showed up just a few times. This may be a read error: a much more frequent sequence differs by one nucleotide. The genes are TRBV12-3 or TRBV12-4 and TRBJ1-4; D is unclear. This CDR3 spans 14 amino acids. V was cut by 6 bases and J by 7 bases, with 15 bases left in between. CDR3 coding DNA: TGTGCCAGCAGAATCAATTCCGGGCGTGAAAAACTGTTTTTT. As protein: CASRINSGREKLFF.

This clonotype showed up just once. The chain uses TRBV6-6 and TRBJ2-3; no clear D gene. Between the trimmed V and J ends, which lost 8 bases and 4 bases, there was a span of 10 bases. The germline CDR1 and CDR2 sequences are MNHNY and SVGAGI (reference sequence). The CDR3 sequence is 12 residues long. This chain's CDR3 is CASCLGADTQYF. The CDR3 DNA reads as TGTGCCAGCTGTTTGGGCGCAGATACGCAGTATTTT.

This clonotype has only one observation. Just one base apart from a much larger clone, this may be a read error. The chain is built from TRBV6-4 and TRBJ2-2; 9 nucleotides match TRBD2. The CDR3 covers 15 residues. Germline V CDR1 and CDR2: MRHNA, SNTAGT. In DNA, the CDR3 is TGTACCAGCAGGCGGGGGGGGCCGGACACCGGGGAGCTGTTTTTT. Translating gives CTSRRGGPDTGELFF.

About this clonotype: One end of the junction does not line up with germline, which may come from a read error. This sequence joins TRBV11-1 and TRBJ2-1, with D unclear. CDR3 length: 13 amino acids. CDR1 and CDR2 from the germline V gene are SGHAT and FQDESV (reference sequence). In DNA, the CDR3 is TGTGCCAGCAGCTTCGGCACGGATAATCAGCATCTCTTC. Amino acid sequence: CASSFGTDNQHLF.

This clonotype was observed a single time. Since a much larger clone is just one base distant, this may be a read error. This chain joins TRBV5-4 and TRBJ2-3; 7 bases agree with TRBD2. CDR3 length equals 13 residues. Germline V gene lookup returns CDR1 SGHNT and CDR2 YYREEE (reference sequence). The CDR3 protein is CVSWWLGGDTQYF. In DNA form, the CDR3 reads TGTGTCAGCTGGTGGCTCGGGGGGGATACGCAGTATTTT.

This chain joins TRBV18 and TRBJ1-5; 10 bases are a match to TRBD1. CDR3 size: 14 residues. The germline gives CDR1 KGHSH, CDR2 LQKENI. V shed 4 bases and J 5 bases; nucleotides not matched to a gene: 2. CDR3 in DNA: TGTGCCAGCTCACAAGGGACAGGGGATCAGCCCCAGCATTTT. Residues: CASSQGTGDQPQHF.

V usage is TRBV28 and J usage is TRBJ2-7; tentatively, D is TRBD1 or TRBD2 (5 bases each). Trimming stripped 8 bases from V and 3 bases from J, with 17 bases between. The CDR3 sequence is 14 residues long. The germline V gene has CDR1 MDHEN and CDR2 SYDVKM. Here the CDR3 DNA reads TGTGCCAGCTCCACACGACGGGGCCTCTACGAGCAGTACTTC. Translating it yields CASSTRRGLYEQYF.

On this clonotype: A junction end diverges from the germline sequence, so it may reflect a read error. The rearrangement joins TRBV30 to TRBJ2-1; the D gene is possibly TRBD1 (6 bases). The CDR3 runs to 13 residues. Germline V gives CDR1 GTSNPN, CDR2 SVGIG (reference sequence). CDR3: CTCARTAYNEQFF. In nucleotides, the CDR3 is TGTACCTGTGCCCGGACAGCCTACAATGAGCAGTTCTTC.

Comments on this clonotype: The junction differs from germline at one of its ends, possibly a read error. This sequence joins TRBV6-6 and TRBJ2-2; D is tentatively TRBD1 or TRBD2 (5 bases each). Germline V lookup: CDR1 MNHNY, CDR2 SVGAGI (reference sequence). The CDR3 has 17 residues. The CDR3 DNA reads TGTGCCAGCAGTTACTACCGCCCGAGTCAGGACACCGGGGAGCTGTTGTTT. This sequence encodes CASSYYRPSQDTGELLF.

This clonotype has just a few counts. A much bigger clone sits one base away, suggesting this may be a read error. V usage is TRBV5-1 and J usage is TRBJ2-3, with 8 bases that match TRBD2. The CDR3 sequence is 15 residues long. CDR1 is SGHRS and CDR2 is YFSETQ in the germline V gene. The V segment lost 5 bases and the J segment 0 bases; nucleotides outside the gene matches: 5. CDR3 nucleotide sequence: TGCGCCAGCAGTGGACTAGCCGATAGCACAGATACGCAGTATTTT. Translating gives CASSGLADSTDTQYF.

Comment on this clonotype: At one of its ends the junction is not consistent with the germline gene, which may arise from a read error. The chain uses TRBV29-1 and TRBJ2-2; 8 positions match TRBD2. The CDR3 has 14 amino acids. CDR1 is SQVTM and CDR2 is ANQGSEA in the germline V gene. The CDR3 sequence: CRVGGLVNTGKLFF. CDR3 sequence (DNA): TGCAGGGTAGGGGGACTAGTGAACACCGGGAAGCTGTTTTTT.

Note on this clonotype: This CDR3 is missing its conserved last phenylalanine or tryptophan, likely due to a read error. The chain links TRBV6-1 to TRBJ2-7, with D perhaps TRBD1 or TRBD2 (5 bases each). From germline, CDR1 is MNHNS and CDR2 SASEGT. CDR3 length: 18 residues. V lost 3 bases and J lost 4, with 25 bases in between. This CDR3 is CASSDSLKGAARGYEQYL. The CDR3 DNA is TGTGCCAGCAGTGATAGCCTGAAGGGAGCGGCGAGGGGATACGAGCAGTACCTT.

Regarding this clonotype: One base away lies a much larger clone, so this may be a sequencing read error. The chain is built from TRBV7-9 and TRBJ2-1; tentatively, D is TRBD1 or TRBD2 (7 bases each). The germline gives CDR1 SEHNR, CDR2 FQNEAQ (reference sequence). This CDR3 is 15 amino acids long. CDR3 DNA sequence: TGTGTCAGCAGCTTAGGGGAGGGGGCAAACAATGAGCAGTTCTTC. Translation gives CVSSLGEGANNEQFF.

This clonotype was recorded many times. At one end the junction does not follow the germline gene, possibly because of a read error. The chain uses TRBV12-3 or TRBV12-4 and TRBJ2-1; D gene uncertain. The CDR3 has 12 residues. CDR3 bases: TGTGTCAGCAGTGTAAGGGTAGGGGAGCAGTTCTTC. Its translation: CVSSVRVGEQFF.

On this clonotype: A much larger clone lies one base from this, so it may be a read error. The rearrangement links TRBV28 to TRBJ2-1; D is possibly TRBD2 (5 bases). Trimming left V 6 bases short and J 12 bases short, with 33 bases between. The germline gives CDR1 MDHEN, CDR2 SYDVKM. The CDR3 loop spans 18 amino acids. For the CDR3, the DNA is TGTGCCAGCAGCCGCGGAGGTCATTGGTCCCTTGACGGTGATGGGCAGTTCTTC. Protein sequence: CASSRGGHWSLDGDGQFF.

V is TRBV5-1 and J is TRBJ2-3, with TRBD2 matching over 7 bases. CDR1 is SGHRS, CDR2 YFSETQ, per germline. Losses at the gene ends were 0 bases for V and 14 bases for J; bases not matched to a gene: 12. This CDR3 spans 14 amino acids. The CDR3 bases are TGCGCCAGCAGCTTGGAAGGCGGGAGAGCCAGGCGGTATTTT. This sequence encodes CASSLEGGRARRYF.

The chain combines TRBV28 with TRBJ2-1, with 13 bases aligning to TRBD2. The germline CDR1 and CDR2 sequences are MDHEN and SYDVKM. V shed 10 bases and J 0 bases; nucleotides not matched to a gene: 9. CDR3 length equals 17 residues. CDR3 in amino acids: CANRGTSGIRSYNEQFF. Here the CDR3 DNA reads TGTGCCAACAGAGGGACTAGCGGGATTCGCTCCTACAATGAGCAGTTCTTC. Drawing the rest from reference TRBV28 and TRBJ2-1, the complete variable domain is DVKVTQSSRYLVKRTGEKVFLECVQDMDHENMFWYRQDPGLGLRLIYFSYDVKMKEKGDIPEGYSVSREKKERFSLILESASTNQTSMYLCANRGTSGIRSYNEQFFGPGTRLTVL.

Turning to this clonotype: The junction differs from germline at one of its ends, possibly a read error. In nucleotides, the CDR3 is TGTGTCAGCAGTCATCGGATCTTTGGCCAGAACACCGGGGAGCTGTTTTTT. This codes for CVSSHRIFGQNTGELFF. This chain joins TRBV6-5 and TRBJ2-2; D remains ambiguous. Looked up from germline, CDR1 is MNHEY and CDR2 is SVGAGI. The CDR3 length is 17 residues.

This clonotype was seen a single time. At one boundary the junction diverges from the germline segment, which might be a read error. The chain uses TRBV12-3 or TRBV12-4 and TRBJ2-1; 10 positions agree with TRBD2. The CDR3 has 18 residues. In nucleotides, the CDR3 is TGTGCCAGCAGTTTAGAGGTAGGGCCGGGACTAGCGTACAATGAGCAATTCTTC. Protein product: CASSLEVGPGLAYNEQFF.

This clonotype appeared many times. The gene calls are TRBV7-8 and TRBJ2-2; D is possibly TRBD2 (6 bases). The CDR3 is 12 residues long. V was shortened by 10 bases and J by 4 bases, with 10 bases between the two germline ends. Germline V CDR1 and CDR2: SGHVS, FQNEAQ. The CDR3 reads CATRGSTGELFF. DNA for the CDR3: TGTGCCACGCGGGGAAGCACCGGGGAGCTGTTTTTT.

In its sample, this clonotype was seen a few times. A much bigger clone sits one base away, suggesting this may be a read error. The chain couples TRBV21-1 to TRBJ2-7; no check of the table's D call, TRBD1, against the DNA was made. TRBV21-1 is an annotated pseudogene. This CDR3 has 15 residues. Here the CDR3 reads CASSEWGSRFHDQYF. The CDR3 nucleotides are TGTGCCAGCAGCGAGTGGGGGAGCAGGTTCCACGACCAGTACTTC.

CDR3 in DNA: TGTGCCAGCAGGTTGACCAACCGGGAGCAGTACTTC. Its protein is CASRLTNREQYF. The rearrangement joins TRBV28 to TRBJ2-7; D not certain. Trimming took off 6 bases at V and 7 bases at J, with 13 bases between the two ends. The germline V gene has CDR1 MDHEN and CDR2 SYDVKM. CDR3 size: 12 residues.